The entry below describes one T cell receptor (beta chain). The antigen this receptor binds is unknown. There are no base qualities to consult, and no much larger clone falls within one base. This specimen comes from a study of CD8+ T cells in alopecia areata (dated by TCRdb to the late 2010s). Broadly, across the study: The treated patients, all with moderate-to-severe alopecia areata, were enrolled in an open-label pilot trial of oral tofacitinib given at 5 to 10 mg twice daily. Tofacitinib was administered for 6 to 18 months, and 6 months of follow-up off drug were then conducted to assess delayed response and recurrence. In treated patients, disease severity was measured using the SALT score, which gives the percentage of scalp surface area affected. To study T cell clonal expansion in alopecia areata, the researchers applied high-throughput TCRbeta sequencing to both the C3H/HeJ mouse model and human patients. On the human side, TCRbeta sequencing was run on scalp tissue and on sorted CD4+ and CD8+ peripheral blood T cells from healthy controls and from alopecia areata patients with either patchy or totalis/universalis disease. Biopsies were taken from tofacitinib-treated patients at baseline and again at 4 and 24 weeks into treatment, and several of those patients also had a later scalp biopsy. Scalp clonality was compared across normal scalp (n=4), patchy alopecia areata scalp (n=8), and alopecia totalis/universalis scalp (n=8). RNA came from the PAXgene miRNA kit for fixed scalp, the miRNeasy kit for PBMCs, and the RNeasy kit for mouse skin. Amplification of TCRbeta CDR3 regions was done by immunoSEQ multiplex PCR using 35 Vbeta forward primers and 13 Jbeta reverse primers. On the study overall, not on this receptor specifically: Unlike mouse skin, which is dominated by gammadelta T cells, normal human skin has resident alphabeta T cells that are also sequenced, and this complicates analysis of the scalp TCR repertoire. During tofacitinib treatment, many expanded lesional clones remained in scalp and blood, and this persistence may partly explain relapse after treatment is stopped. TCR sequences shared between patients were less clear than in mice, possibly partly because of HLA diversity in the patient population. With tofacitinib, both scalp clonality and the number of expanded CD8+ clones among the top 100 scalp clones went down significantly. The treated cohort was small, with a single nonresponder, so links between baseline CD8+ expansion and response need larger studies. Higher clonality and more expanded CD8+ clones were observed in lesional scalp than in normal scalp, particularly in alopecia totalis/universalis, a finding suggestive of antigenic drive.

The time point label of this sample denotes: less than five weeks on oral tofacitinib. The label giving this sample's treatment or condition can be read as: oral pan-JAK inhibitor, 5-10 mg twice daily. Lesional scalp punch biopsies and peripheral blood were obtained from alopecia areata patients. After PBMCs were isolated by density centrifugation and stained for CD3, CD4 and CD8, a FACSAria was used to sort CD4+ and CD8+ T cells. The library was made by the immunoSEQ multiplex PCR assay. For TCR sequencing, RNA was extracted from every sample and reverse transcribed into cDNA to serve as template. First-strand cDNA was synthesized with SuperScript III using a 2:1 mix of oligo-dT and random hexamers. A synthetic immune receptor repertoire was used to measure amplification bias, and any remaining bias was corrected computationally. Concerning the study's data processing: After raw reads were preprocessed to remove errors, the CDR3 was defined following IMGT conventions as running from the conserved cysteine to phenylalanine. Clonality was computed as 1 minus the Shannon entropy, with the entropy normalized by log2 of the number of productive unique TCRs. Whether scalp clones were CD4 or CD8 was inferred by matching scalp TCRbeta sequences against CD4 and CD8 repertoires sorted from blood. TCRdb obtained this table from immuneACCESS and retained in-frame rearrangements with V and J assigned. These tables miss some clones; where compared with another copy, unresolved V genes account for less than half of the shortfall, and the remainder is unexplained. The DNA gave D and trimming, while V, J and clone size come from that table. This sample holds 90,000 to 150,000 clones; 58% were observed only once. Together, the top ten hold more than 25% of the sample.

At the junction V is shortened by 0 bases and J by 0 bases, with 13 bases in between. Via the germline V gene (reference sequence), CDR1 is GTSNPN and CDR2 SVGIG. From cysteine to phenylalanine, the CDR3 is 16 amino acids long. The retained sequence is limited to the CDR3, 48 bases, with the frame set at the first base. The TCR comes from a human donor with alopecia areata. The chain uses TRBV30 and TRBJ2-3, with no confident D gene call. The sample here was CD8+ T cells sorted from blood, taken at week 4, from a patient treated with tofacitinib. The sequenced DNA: TGTGCCTGGAGTGTAGGCATGATCGGGAGCACAGATACGCAGTATTTT. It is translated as CAWSVGMIGSTDTQYF.